This T cell receptor beta chain comes out of a study of T cell repertoires in aging, cancer and after chemotherapy. Study-wide results and limits: Untreated cancer patients had significantly lower blood TCR diversity than age-matched healthy donors. In each cancer cohort, median generation probability increased across chemotherapy, suggesting thymic output rebounded. In healthy donors, age-related TCR diversity loss mainly reflected lost richness.

A mixed TRB-A/B primer pool amplified rearranged TRB by multiplex touch-down PCR. TCRdb recomputed calls from the multiplex PCR reads with MiXCR, one row per CDR3 protein. Of more than 800 distinct CDR3 sequences listed, less than 30% are singletons. Amplification of TCR beta used genomic DNA extracted from peripheral blood. This clonotype is large by share. As yet, its antigen is unknown. Sequencing was carried out using blood. The TCR originated in a human donor with a blood cancer.

CDR3 sequence (DNA): TGTGCCAGCAAACGACTTGAGGGGGGGCGAAATGAGCAGTTCTTC. This translates into CASKRLEGGRNEQFF. The chain uses TRBV27 and TRBJ2-1, with D perhaps TRBD2 (7 bases). Germline V lookup: CDR1 MNHEY, CDR2 SMNVEV (reference sequence). V lost 7 bases to trimming and J lost 7 bases, with 20 bases between them. The CDR3 is made up of 15 amino acids.